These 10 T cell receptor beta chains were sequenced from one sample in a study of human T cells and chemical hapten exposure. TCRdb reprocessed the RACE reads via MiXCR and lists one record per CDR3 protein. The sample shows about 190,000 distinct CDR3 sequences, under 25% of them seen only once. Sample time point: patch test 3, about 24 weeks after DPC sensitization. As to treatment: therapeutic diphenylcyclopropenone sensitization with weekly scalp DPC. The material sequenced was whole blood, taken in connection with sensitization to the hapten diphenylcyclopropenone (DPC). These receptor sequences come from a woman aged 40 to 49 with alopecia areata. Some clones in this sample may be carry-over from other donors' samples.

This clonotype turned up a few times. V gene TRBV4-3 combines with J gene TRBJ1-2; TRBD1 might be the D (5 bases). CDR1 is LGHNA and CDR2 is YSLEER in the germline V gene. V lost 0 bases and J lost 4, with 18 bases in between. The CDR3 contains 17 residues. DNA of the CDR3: TGCGCCAGCAGCCAAGATCTGGGGCCAGGGCTTTCCTATGGCTACACCTTC. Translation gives CASSQDLGPGLSYGYTF.

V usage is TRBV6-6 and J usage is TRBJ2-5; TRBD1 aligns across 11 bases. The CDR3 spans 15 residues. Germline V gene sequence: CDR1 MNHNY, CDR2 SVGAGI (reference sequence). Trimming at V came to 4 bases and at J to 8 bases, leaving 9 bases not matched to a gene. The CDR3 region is CASSSGTGGRETQYF. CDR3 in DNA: TGTGCCAGCAGTTCCGGGACAGGGGGAAGAGAAACCCAGTACTTC.

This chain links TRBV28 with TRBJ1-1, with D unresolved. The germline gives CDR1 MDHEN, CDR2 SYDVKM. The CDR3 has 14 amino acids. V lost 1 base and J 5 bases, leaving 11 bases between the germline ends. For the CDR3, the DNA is TGTGCCAGCAGTTTATCAAAGAGGATTACTGAAGCTTTCTTT. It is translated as CASSLSKRITEAFF.

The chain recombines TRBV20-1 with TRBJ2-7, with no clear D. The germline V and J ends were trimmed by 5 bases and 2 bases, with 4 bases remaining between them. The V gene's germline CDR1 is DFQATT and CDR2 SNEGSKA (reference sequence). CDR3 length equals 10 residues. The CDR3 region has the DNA TGCAGTGCTGTTACCTACGAGCAGTACTTC. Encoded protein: CSAVTYEQYF.

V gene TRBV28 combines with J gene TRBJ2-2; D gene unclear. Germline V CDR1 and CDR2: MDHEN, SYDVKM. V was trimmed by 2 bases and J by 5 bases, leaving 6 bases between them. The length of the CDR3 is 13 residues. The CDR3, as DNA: TGTGCCAGCAGTTTACAAGCTACCGGGGAGCTGTTTTTT. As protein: CASSLQATGELFF. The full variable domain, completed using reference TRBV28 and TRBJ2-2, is DVKVTQSSRYLVKRTGEKVFLECVQDMDHENMFWYRQDPGLGLRLIYFSYDVKMKEKGDIPEGYSVSREKKERFSLILESASTNQTSMYLCASSLQATGELFFGEGSRLTVL.

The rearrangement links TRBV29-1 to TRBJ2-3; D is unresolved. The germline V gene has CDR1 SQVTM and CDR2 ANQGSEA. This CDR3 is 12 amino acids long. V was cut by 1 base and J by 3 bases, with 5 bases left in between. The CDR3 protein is CSVEGVTDTQYF. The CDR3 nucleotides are TGCAGCGTTGAAGGTGTTACAGATACGCAGTATTTT.

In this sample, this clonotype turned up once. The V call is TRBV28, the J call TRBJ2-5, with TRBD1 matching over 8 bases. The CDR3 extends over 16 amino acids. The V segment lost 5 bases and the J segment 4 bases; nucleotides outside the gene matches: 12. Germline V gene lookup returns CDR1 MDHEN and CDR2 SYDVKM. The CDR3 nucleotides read TGTGCCAGCAGTCCCCAAGGCAGGGGGCGCTCAGAGACCCAGTACTTC. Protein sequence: CASSPQGRGRSETQYF.

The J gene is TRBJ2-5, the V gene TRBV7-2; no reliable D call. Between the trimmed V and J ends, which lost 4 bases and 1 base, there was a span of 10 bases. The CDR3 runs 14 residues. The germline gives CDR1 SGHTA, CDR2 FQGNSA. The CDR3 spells CASSSFGPQETQYF. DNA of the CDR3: TGTGCCAGCAGCTCTTTTGGACCCCAAGAGACCCAGTACTTC.

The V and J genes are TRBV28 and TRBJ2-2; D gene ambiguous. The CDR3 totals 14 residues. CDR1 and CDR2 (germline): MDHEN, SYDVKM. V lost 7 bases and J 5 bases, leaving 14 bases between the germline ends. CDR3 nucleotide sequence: TGTGCCAGCAACCCCGGATCGCTTACCGGGGAGCTGTTTTTT. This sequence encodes CASNPGSLTGELFF.

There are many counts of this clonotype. The CDR3 here is CASSYGAGGPENIQYF. CDR3 sequence (DNA): TGTGCCAGCAGTTACGGGGCGGGAGGGCCGGAAAACATTCAGTACTTC. The chain has TRBV6-2 or TRBV6-3 and TRBJ2-4; 9 bases line up with TRBD2. The CDR3 runs 16 residues. Germline lookup yields CDR1 MNHEY and CDR2 SVGEGT. V trimming: 2 bases; J trimming: 5 bases; junction bases outside the gene matches: 7.